This note documents a single T cell receptor (beta chain) sequence. Antigen unknown. This entry is derived from a study of cytomegalovirus exposure and HLA in healthy donors. Study outcomes and limitations: Listed as cytomegalovirus-associated were more than 150 TCR beta chains. In an earlier analysis, in some 500 donors, most V segments appeared productive either ~90% or ~30% of the time. Equally common other TCR beta chains were less clonally expanded than HLA-associated ones, a later analysis found.

PCR amplification relied on 60 Vbeta primers (plus 13 Jbeta primers). Using immunoSEQ multiplex PCR, the repertoire was profiled, and TCRdb retains in-frame clones only, with some absent. The profile shows roughly 120,000 clones, 75% to 90% of them singletons. Germline-derived CDR1 and CDR2 are SGHRS and YFSETQ. J gave up 7 bases and V 3 bases, and 6 bases lay outside the gene matches. The CDR3 loop spans 14 amino acids. The clonotype was recovered from a man in his fifties in good health and CMV-seronegative. The sample taken for sequencing was PBMCs. The V and J genes are TRBV5-1 and TRBJ2-1; TRBD2 matches at 8 bases. CDR3 residues: CASSSGGLGNEQFF. CDR3 coding DNA: TGCGCCAGCAGCTCGGGGGGGCTGGGGAATGAGCAGTTCTTC.